The T cell receptor beta chain described here comes from a study of T cell changes during pregnancy in multiple sclerosis. The CDR3 is 19 residues long. The V gene lost 2 bases and the J gene lost 3 bases, with 25 bases spanning the gap. Germline assignment: CDR1 MDHEN and CDR2 SYDVKM. The method was immunoSEQ multiplex PCR; TCRdb's version includes in-frame clones alone and lacks a portion of them. The repertoire consists of 100,000 or so clones, with about 94% occurring once and the leading ten covering roughly 1%. The TCR was taken from a female donor with multiple sclerosis, enrolled in a pregnancy study. The chain uses TRBV28 and TRBJ1-2; D perhaps matches TRBD1 (5 bases). The sequences come from peripheral blood, collected before pregnancy. This CDR3 is CASSLAISFGGRGHYGYTF. In DNA, the CDR3 is TGTGCCAGCAGTTTAGCAATCTCGTTCGGGGGGAGGGGTCACTATGGCTACACCTTC.